The present TCR beta chain was sequenced within a study of blood T cell repertoires in COVID-19. On the study more broadly: PBMCs, B-cell-depleted T cells, or T cells were the source of the cDNA or gDNA that made up the material.

Enrollees, about 18 to 89 years old, lived in roughly 24 US areas. Here immunoSEQ multiplex PCR was the method, and the copy in TCRdb shows in-frame clones only, minus some. The table includes hundreds of thousands of clones, about 89% detected once. After removal of 4 bases from V and 6 bases from J, the junction contained 5 bases not matched to a gene. This CDR3 is 13 amino acids long. The germline CDR1 and CDR2 sequences are MNHEY and SVGAGI. This clone appeared once. The gene calls are TRBV6-5 and TRBJ1-2; 7 nucleotides line up with TRBD1. The sample consisted of PBMCs or T cells enriched from blood (not recorded which). This sequence was found in a man aged 40-49 years in a cohort exposed to, infected with or recovered from COVID-19 (not recorded which). The CDR3 bases are TGTGCCAGCAGTTTCGACAGGGATGATGGCTACACCTTC. Its translation is CASSFDRDDGYTF.